This is a list of T cell receptor beta chains from one sample in a study of blood T cell repertoires in COVID-19. The assay was immunoSEQ multiplex PCR, and TCRdb's table has in-frame clones only and misses some. The sample records about 31,000 clones, 80% to 90% being singletons. The sequencing input was peripheral blood. The receptors were sampled from a man of 80 years or more with acute or convalescent COVID-19. CDR3s include the opening cysteine and the closing phenylalanine or tryptophan. D genes are given only for firm matches. Clone size, where shown, is once, few, many, or a class for clones that have expanded.

clone size: -; J gene: TRBJ1-3; V gene: TRBV9; D gene: -; CDR3 length: 13; CDR3 DNA: TGTGCCAGCAGCGTGTCGGTTGGAAACACCATATATTTT; CDR3 protein: CASSVSVGNTIYF
clone size: -; J gene: TRBJ2-1; V gene: TRBV7-2; D gene: TRBD2; CDR3 length: 18; CDR3 DNA: TGTGCCAGCAGCTTTCCGGGACTAGCGGGGGCCCCTTACAATGAGCAGTTCTTC; CDR3 protein: CASSFPGLAGAPYNEQFF
clone size: -; J gene: TRBJ1-5; V gene: TRBV6-5; D gene: -; CDR3 length: 14; CDR3 DNA: TGTGCCAGCAGTTACTCTAGTGCGCATCAGCCCCAGCATTTT; CDR3 protein: CASSYSSAHQPQHF
clone size: -; J gene: TRBJ2-5; V gene: TRBV27; D gene: TRBD1; CDR3 length: 17; CDR3 DNA: TGTGCCAGCAGTTCCTTAGACCCCGGACAGGGCGGAGAGACCCAGTACTTC; CDR3 protein: CASSSLDPGQGGETQYF
clone size: -; J gene: TRBJ2-7; V gene: TRBV11-2; D gene: -; CDR3 length: 16; CDR3 DNA: TGTGCCAGCAGCCTACCCGGTCCGGGGAGCTCCTACGAGCAGTACTTC; CDR3 protein: CASSLPGPGSSYEQYF
clone size: -; J gene: TRBJ2-5; V gene: TRBV19; D gene: -; CDR3 length: 14; CDR3 DNA: TGTGCCAGTAGGGAAACAGGGTACCAAGAGACCCAGTACTTC; CDR3 protein: CASRETGYQETQYF
clone size: -; J gene: TRBJ1-5; V gene: TRBV2; D gene: -; CDR3 length: 15; CDR3 DNA: TGTGCCAGTAACGGAGTAGGCCTTAGCAATCAGCCCCAGCATTTT; CDR3 protein: CASNGVGLSNQPQHF
clone size: -; J gene: TRBJ2-3; V gene: TRBV6-2/TRBV6-3; D gene: TRBD1; CDR3 length: 16; CDR3 DNA: TGTGCCAGCAGTTACCAAACAGGGGGCAGCACAGATACGCAGTATTTT; CDR3 protein: CASSYQTGGSTDTQYF
clone size: -; J gene: TRBJ1-3; V gene: TRBV4-2; D gene: -; CDR3 length: 16; CDR3 DNA: TGTGCCAGCAGCCGGACAGCAACGAGCTCTGGAAACACCATATATTTT; CDR3 protein: CASSRTATSSGNTIYF
clone size: -; J gene: TRBJ2-7; V gene: TRBV5-1; D gene: TRBD2; CDR3 length: 16; CDR3 DNA: TGCGCCAGCAGCTTACAACTAGCGGGTAGCTCCTACGAGCAGTACTTC; CDR3 protein: CASSLQLAGSSYEQYF
clone size: -; J gene: TRBJ1-2; V gene: TRBV28; D gene: -; CDR3 length: 14; CDR3 DNA: TGTGCCAGCAGTTCCCCAGGAGGTGCCTATGGCTACACCTTC; CDR3 protein: CASSSPGGAYGYTF
clone size: -; J gene: TRBJ1-1; V gene: TRBV6-5; D gene: -; CDR3 length: 15; CDR3 DNA: TGTGCCAGCAGTCCAGGGCGTCGATCGAACACTGAAGCTTTCTTT; CDR3 protein: CASSPGRRSNTEAFF
clone size: -; J gene: TRBJ1-5; V gene: TRBV4-2; D gene: -; CDR3 length: 18; CDR3 DNA: TGTGCCAGCAGCCAAGATGGCGGCCGAGGGAATAGCAATCAGCCCCAGCATTTT; CDR3 protein: CASSQDGGRGNSNQPQHF
clone size: -; J gene: TRBJ1-1; V gene: TRBV11-2; D gene: TRBD1; CDR3 length: 15; CDR3 DNA: TGTGCCAGCAGCTTAGGACACAGGGGTGAGACTGAAGCTTTCTTT; CDR3 protein: CASSLGHRGETEAFF
clone size: -; J gene: TRBJ1-2; V gene: TRBV7-8; D gene: TRBD1; CDR3 length: 15; CDR3 DNA: TGTGCCAGCAGCTTCCGGGGGACAGGGAGGTATGGCTACACCTTC; CDR3 protein: CASSFRGTGRYGYTF
clone size: -; J gene: TRBJ1-5; V gene: TRBV6-1; D gene: TRBD1; CDR3 length: 18; CDR3 DNA: TGTGCCAGCAGTGAAAATTTGGGGGGGACAGGGGGCAGTCAGCCCCAGCATTTT; CDR3 protein: CASSENLGGTGGSQPQHF
clone size: -; J gene: TRBJ2-7; V gene: TRBV18; D gene: TRBD1; CDR3 length: 14; CDR3 DNA: TGTGCCAGCTCGAAACAGGGGATCTCCTACGAGCAGTACTTC; CDR3 protein: CASSKQGISYEQYF
clone size: -; J gene: TRBJ2-7; V gene: TRBV5-1; D gene: TRBD1; CDR3 length: 14; CDR3 DNA: TGCGCCAGCAGCTTGGGACAGGGCCATAGGGAGCAGTACTTC; CDR3 protein: CASSLGQGHREQYF
clone size: -; J gene: TRBJ2-3; V gene: TRBV6-6; D gene: -; CDR3 length: 16; CDR3 DNA: TGTGCCAGCAGACGCGGACGGGAAACTAGCACAGATACGCAGTATTTT; CDR3 protein: CASRRGRETSTDTQYF
clone size: -; J gene: TRBJ2-7; V gene: TRBV30; D gene: TRBD1; CDR3 length: 13; CDR3 DNA: TGTGCCTGGACGACAGGGGTGATGGACGAGCAGTACTTC; CDR3 protein: CAWTTGVMDEQYF
clone size: -; J gene: TRBJ2-2; V gene: TRBV5-1; D gene: TRBD1; CDR3 length: 15; CDR3 DNA: TGCGCCAGCAGCAGATGGGACAGGGGGCCCGGGGAGCTGTTTTTT; CDR3 protein: CASSRWDRGPGELFF
clone size: -; J gene: TRBJ1-5; V gene: TRBV13; D gene: -; CDR3 length: 14; CDR3 DNA: TGTGCCAGCAGCTTAGGGGGGGGAAGTCAGCCCCAGCATTTT; CDR3 protein: CASSLGGGSQPQHF
clone size: few; J gene: TRBJ2-1; V gene: TRBV6-5; D gene: TRBD1; CDR3 length: 14; CDR3 DNA: TGTGCCAGCCCCCGGACAGGGGGCATCAATGAGCAGTTCTTC; CDR3 protein: CASPRTGGINEQFF
clone size: -; J gene: TRBJ1-4; V gene: TRBV30; D gene: TRBD1; CDR3 length: 13; CDR3 DNA: TGTGCCTGGAGTACAGGGGCCAGGGAAAAACTGTTTTTT; CDR3 protein: CAWSTGAREKLFF
clone size: once; J gene: TRBJ2-2; V gene: TRBV30; D gene: -; CDR3 length: 15; CDR3 DNA: TGTGCCTGGAGTGTTCCGGACACGAACACCGGGGAGCTGTTTTTT; CDR3 protein: CAWSVPDTNTGELFF
clone size: -; J gene: TRBJ2-7; V gene: TRBV6-2/TRBV6-3; D gene: -; CDR3 length: 15; CDR3 DNA: TGTGCCAGCAGTCCCACCCTCGGGGGAAGAGGGGAGCAGTACTTC; CDR3 protein: CASSPTLGGRGEQYF
clone size: -; J gene: TRBJ2-1; V gene: TRBV29-1; D gene: -; CDR3 length: 14; CDR3 DNA: TGCAGCGTTGACAGGGTTGATCGCTGGGATGAGCAGTTCTTC; CDR3 protein: CSVDRVDRWDEQFF
clone size: -; J gene: TRBJ2-1; V gene: TRBV5-5; D gene: -; CDR3 length: 13; CDR3 DNA: TGTGCCAGCACCCGAGGGGGCTACAATGAGCAGTTCTTC; CDR3 protein: CASTRGGYNEQFF